The next 14 T cell receptor beta chains were all read from a single sample in a study of vaccination and CD4 T cells after COVID-19. Regarding treatment: approximately 9-day PBMC culture with coronavirus spike peptide pools or control peptides (ViraFEST assay). Their antigens are not known. The Oncomine TCR Beta short-read assay was applied to DNA of cultured CD4+ T cells. MiXCR, run by TCRdb on the PCR reads, gives a single entry per CDR3 protein. The sample lists about 24,000 distinct CDR3 sequences; roughly 64% were seen once. Sequencing was carried out using CD4+ T cells from blood, cultured in vitro. These receptors originate from a human donor who had recovered from COVID-19.

CDR3 nucleotide sequence: TGTGCCAGCAGTTACGCGGGGAGGATGAACACTGAAGCTTTCTTT. Amino acid sequence: CASSYAGRMNTEAFF. This chain connects TRBV6-5 to TRBJ1-1; D remains ambiguous. Germline CDR1 MNHEY, CDR2 SVGAGI. V lost 2 bases to trimming and J lost 0 bases, with 10 bases between them. The CDR3 has 15 residues.

V and J are TRBV19 and TRBJ1-2; perhaps TRBD1 as D (6 bases). Germline V gives CDR1 LNHDA, CDR2 SQIVND (reference sequence). V lost 7 bases and J 6 bases, leaving 15 bases between the germline ends. This CDR3 is 13 amino acids long. This CDR3 is CASTRQDSHGYTF. CDR3 DNA: TGTGCCAGTACCCGACAGGACAGCCATGGCTACACCTTC.

The chain combines TRBV6-1 with TRBJ1-1; tentative D call: TRBD1 (5 bases). V was shortened by 6 bases and J by 1 base, with 12 bases between the two germline ends. The CDR3 totals 14 residues. The germline CDR1 and CDR2 sequences are MNHNS and SASEGT. In nucleotides, the CDR3 is TGTGCCAGCAGGTTGGGGGGGACGAACACTGAAGCTTTCTTT. Its translation is CASRLGGTNTEAFF.

This chain joins TRBV27 and TRBJ2-2; 8 bases map to TRBD2. The ends lost 8 bases at V and 6 bases at J; junction bases unmatched: 8. Germline V CDR1 and CDR2: MNHEY, SMNVEV (reference sequence). The CDR3 runs 14 residues. CDR3 loop: CASRQSGSAGELFF. CDR3 coding DNA: TGTGCCAGCCGACAGAGCGGGAGCGCCGGGGAGCTGTTTTTT.

The V call is TRBV7-3, the J call TRBJ1-1; D gene ambiguous. The CDR3 extends over 14 amino acids. The V and J ends lost 5 bases and 1 base respectively, with 11 bases between them. CDR1 is SGHTA, CDR2 FQGTGA, per germline. CDR3 bases: TGTGCCAGCAGCCCCGGTTGGGCGAACACTGAAGCTTTCTTT. This translates into CASSPGWANTEAFF.

This chain links TRBV21-1 with TRBJ2-3; TRBD2, the table's D call, lacks a check against the DNA. TRBV21-1 is marked as a pseudogene. The CDR3 extends over 13 amino acids. CDR3 sequence (DNA): TGTGCCAGCAGCAAAGATCCCAGGACTCACTGGTATTTT. Translating gives CASSKDPRTHWYF.

The chain joins TRBV27 to TRBJ1-5; no clear D gene. The V gene lost 2 bases and the J gene lost 3 bases, with 8 bases spanning the gap. The CDR3 extends over 14 amino acids. The germline V gene has CDR1 MNHEY and CDR2 SMNVEV (reference sequence). DNA for the CDR3: TGTGCCAGCAGTTTACTGGCCTTCAATCAGCCCCAGCATTTT. As protein: CASSLLAFNQPQHF.

The chain links TRBV15 to TRBJ1-2; D is uncertain. The CDR3 is 13 amino acids. Germline assignment: CDR1 LNHNV and CDR2 YYDKDF (reference sequence). Trimming stripped 3 bases from V and 7 bases from J, with 12 bases between. The CDR3 sequence: CATSRAGFSGYTF. The CDR3 DNA sequence: TGTGCCACCAGCAGGGCCGGTTTCAGTGGCTACACCTTC.

This clonotype was counted between two and nine times. This CDR3 is CSARGQGFYNSPLHF. The CDR3 nucleotides read TGCAGTGCCAGGGGACAGGGGTTCTATAATTCACCCCTCCACTTT. This sequence joins TRBV20-1 and TRBJ1-6, with TRBD1 identical over 10 bases. The CDR3 has 15 residues. V gave up 6 bases and J gave up 3 bases; unmatched junction bases: 5. From germline, CDR1 is DFQATT and CDR2 SNEGSKA (reference sequence).

The chain employs TRBV15 and TRBJ1-1; TRBD1 is a possible D gene (6 bases). Germline V CDR1 and CDR2: LNHNV, YYDKDF (reference sequence). CDR3 size: 16 residues. V dropped 3 bases and J dropped 3 bases, with 17 bases sitting between them. CDR3 amino acids: CATSSYSEGEDTEAFF. The CDR3, as DNA: TGTGCCACCAGCAGTTACTCGGAGGGGGAGGACACTGAAGCTTTCTTT.

This chain joins TRBV28 and TRBJ2-2, with 10 bases that match TRBD1. This CDR3 has 15 amino acids. Looked up from germline, CDR1 is MDHEN and CDR2 is SYDVKM. The ends lost 7 bases at V and 6 bases at J; junction bases unmatched: 8. CDR3 residues: CASTTGQGDAGELFF. CDR3 DNA sequence: TGTGCCAGCACCACCGGACAGGGGGACGCCGGGGAGCTGTTTTTT.

This sequence joins TRBV4-2 and TRBJ1-2, with D possibly being TRBD1 (5 bases). Trimming removed 3 bases at V and 3 bases at J, with 8 bases between. This CDR3 is 13 amino acids long. The germline V gene encodes CDR1 LGHNA and CDR2 YNFKEQ. The CDR3 region is CASSQRGDYGYTF. The DNA of the CDR3 is TGTGCCAGCAGCCAGAGAGGGGACTATGGCTACACCTTC.

The chain is built from TRBV21-1 and TRBJ1-6; the table's D call, TRBD1, was not checked against the DNA. TRBV21-1 is listed as a pseudogene. The CDR3 contains 14 residues. CDR3 sequence: CASSMTVLNSPLHF. The CDR3 DNA follows: TGTGCCAGCAGCATGACAGTCCTCAATTCACCCCTCCACTTT.

The chain employs TRBV29-1 and TRBJ1-5, with TRBD1 matching over 7 bases. CDR1 and CDR2 (germline): SQVTM, ANQGSEA. V lost 5 bases and J lost 6; bases outside the gene matches: 7. The CDR3 covers 13 residues. Here the CDR3 DNA reads TGCAGCGTTACGACAGGGCTCGGTCAGCCCCAGCATTTT. It codes for CSVTTGLGQPQHF.